The T cell receptor (beta chain) described here comes from a study of blood T cell repertoires in COVID-19. CDR1 and CDR2 from the germline V gene are SGHAT and FQNNGV. This CDR3 is built from 15 residues. V lost 0 bases, J lost 4 bases, and 10 bases lay in between. Data came from immunoSEQ multiplex PCR; TCRdb stores just in-frame clones and leaves some out. This sample has under 250,000 clones, with around four fifths found just once. The clonotype was recovered from a middle-aged woman who had been exposed to COVID-19. J is TRBJ1-5 and V is TRBV11-2; tentatively, D is TRBD1 (5 bases). The sample taken for sequencing was PBMCs or T cells enriched from blood (not recorded which). This chain's CDR3 is CASSLETGGNQPQHF. CDR3 DNA: TGTGCCAGCAGCTTAGAAACGGGGGGAAATCAGCCCCAGCATTTT.